These 20 T cell receptor beta chains came from one sample sequenced in a study of T cell repertoires in cytomegalovirus infection. These receptors' targets are unknown. TCRdb ran MiXCR on the reads and lists one entry per CDR3 protein. The sample comprises some 130,000 distinct CDR3 sequences, around 30% of which are singletons, and around 50% rests with the top ten. This material consisted of CD8+ T cells from cultured PBMCs, taken from culture after CMV antigen stimulation. These receptors were taken from a human donor in good health (CMV status not recorded). Some clones in this sample may be carry-over from other donors' samples.

This sequence joins TRBV28 and TRBJ1-2; the D gene is possibly TRBD1 (6 bases). The germline V gene encodes CDR1 MDHEN and CDR2 SYDVKM. Between the trimmed V and J ends, which lost 8 bases and 6 bases, there was a span of 19 bases. The CDR3 totals 14 residues. CDR3 DNA: TGTGCCAGCGCCCTGGGAGGGGGAGGGAATGGCTACACCTTC. This translates into CASALGGGGNGYTF.

V and J are TRBV7-2 and TRBJ1-4, with D hard to call. The CDR3 runs to 14 residues. Trimming stripped 8 bases from V and 4 bases from J, with 14 bases between. From germline, CDR1 is SGHTA and CDR2 FQGNSA. The CDR3 spells CASSSDGNNEKLFF. In nucleotides, the CDR3 is TGTGCCAGCTCATCAGACGGAAATAATGAAAAACTGTTTTTT.

The J gene is TRBJ2-7, the V gene TRBV4-1; possible D gene TRBD2, 7 bases. The CDR3 sequence is 16 residues long. Deletions cut 4 bases from V and 2 bases from J, with 18 bases between. Germline V CDR1 and CDR2: MGHRA, YSYEKL. For the CDR3, the DNA is TGCGCCAGCAGCCCTCAGGGGAGGGGGTCAACCTACGAGCAGTACTTC. This translates into CASSPQGRGSTYEQYF.

Regarding this clonotype: One junction end does not reproduce the germline sequence, and a read error may be involved. The rearrangement joins TRBV7-6 to TRBJ1-6, with 11 bases lining up with TRBD1. The germline CDR1 and CDR2 sequences are SGHVS and FNYEAQ. The CDR3 sequence is 15 residues long. This CDR3 is CASSSGTGGNSPPHF. CDR3 nucleotide sequence: TGTGCCAGCAGCTCCGGGACAGGGGGAAATTCACCCCCCCACTTT.

The table lists this clonotype with many counts. The rearrangement joins TRBV7-2 to TRBJ2-5, with no clear D. The CDR3 spans 16 residues. Germline-derived CDR1 and CDR2 are SGHTA and FQGNSA. Trimming removed 1 base from V and 5 bases from J, with 17 bases in between. CDR3 DNA: TGTGCCAGCAGCTTAGGAGAGGTCTTAATGGTGGAGACCCAGTACTTC. Residues: CASSLGEVLMVETQYF.

The V call is TRBV12-5, the J call TRBJ1-2; tentative D call: TRBD1 (6 bases). The germline CDR1 and CDR2 sequences are LGHNT and FRNRAP. V gave up 9 bases and J gave up 8 bases, with 13 bases separating them. This CDR3 has 11 amino acids. The CDR3 bases are TGTGCTAGCAGTACAGGGTCCGGCTACACCTTC. The encoded protein is CASSTGSGYTF.

This clonotype has at least ten counts. This chain joins TRBV2 and TRBJ1-2, with a weak D call TRBD1 (6 bases). The CDR3 contains 15 residues. Trimming took 8 bases from V and 0 from J, leaving 16 bases between them. Germline V gives CDR1 SNHLY, CDR2 FYNNEI. The CDR3 loop is CASLRGRVSNYGYTF. The CDR3 nucleotides read TGTGCCAGCCTGAGGGGGAGGGTTTCTAACTATGGCTACACCTTC.

The chain couples TRBV2 to TRBJ1-2; D gene unclear. V lost 3 bases and J lost 4, with 9 bases in between. This CDR3 contains 13 residues. CDR1 is SNHLY, CDR2 FYNNEI, per germline. The CDR3 DNA follows: TGTGCCAGCAGTGATTTCGGAATCTATGGCTACACCTTC. Translated: CASSDFGIYGYTF. Combining the CDR3 with reference TRBV2 and TRBJ1-2 gives the whole variable domain EPEVTQTPSHQVTQMGQEVILRCVPISNHLYFYWYRQILGQKVEFLVSFYNNEISEKSEIFDDQFSVERPDGSNFTLKIRSTKLEDSAMYFCASSDFGIYGYTFGSGTRLTVV.

The gene calls are TRBV18 and TRBJ2-7; a possible D gene is TRBD2 (6 bases). The CDR3 has 14 residues. Per the germline V gene, CDR1 is KGHSH and CDR2 is LQKENI. The ends were cut back, 0 bases at V and 7 bases at J, with 13 bases in the middle. The CDR3 nucleotides read TGTGCCAGCTCACCACCAGGACCGGGAGTGGAGCAGTACTTC. This sequence encodes CASSPPGPGVEQYF.

The chain links TRBV7-9 to TRBJ2-5, with 13 bases identical to TRBD2. The ends lost 5 bases at V and 2 bases at J; junction bases unmatched: 5. CDR3 length: 16 residues. Germline CDR1 SEHNR, CDR2 FQNEAQ (reference sequence). As DNA, the CDR3 is TGTGCCAGCAGCACCGGACTAGCGGGGGTTCAAGAGACCCAGTACTTC. Translated, it gives CASSTGLAGVQETQYF.

A single count supports this clonotype. A read error may explain this, as a much larger clone is one base away. This chain uses TRBV7-9 with TRBJ2-1; unclear D gene. V dropped 7 bases and J dropped 4 bases, with 14 bases sitting between them. CDR3 length: 14 residues. Per the germline V gene, CDR1 is SEHNR and CDR2 is FQNEAQ (reference sequence). The CDR3 loop is CASTNNGRYNEQFF. DNA for the CDR3: TGTGCCAGCACCAACAACGGAAGGTACAATGAGCAGTTCTTC.

This clonotype was counted ten times or more. The CDR3 bases are TGTGCCAGCAGCTTAGGGTGGAACACTGAAGCTTTCTTT. This gives the protein CASSLGWNTEAFF. The chain carries TRBV7-3 and TRBJ1-1; D not resolved. V was pared by 2 bases and J by 1 base, with 5 bases between. Germline lookup yields CDR1 SGHTA and CDR2 FQGTGA. The CDR3 loop spans 13 amino acids. Drawing the rest from reference TRBV7-3 and TRBJ1-1, the complete variable domain is GAGVSQTPSNKVTEKGKYVELRCDPISGHTALYWYRQSLGQGPEFLIYFQGTGAADDSGLPNDRFFAVRPEGSVSTLKIQRTERGDSAVYLCASSLGWNTEAFFGQGTRLTVV.

At least ten counts were recorded for this clonotype. The V and J genes are TRBV7-8 and TRBJ1-5; 8 bases map to TRBD1. Germline loops: CDR1 SGHVS, CDR2 FQNEAQ. The CDR3 is 16 amino acids. Trimming removed 5 bases from V and 6 bases from J; junction bases left unmatched: 12. The CDR3 coding sequence is TGTGCCAGCAGCCCTTTGGGGACAGGTGGGTTTCAGCCCCAGCATTTT. It codes for CASSPLGTGGFQPQHF.

This chain connects TRBV27 to TRBJ2-5; TRBD2 matches 9 bases. The V gene's germline CDR1 is MNHEY and CDR2 SMNVEV (reference sequence). Trimming took 3 bases from V and 4 from J; bases not matched to a gene: 6. The CDR3 contains 15 residues. CDR3 sequence: CASSFVAGDLETQYF. The CDR3 coding sequence is TGTGCCAGCAGTTTTGTAGCGGGGGACTTAGAGACCCAGTACTTC.

There are a few counts of this clonotype. The chain couples TRBV5-5 to TRBJ1-2; tentatively, D is TRBD1 (6 bases). Germline loops: CDR1 SGHKS, CDR2 YYEKEE (reference sequence). The CDR3 runs to 14 residues. With 4 bases removed from V and 3 bases from J, the gap between germline ends came to 13 bases. This CDR3 reads CASSHDWTDYGYTF. The CDR3 DNA follows: TGTGCCAGCAGCCATGATTGGACAGACTATGGCTACACCTTC. The full variable domain, with the rest looked up from reference TRBV5-5 and TRBJ1-2, is DAGVTQSPTHLIKTRGQQVTLRCSPISGHKSVSWYQQVLGQGPQFIFQYYEKEERGRGNFPDRFSARQFPNYSSELNVNALLLGDSALYLCASSHDWTDYGYTFGSGTRLTVV.

The chain couples TRBV28 to TRBJ1-1, with 7 nucleotides matching TRBD1. Germline CDR1 MDHEN, CDR2 SYDVKM. This CDR3 is built from 13 residues. V lost 6 bases, J lost 4 bases, and 5 bases stayed unmatched. DNA of the CDR3: TGTGCCAGCAGGCTTACAGGGGTCACTGAAGCTTTCTTT. As protein: CASRLTGVTEAFF.

The V call is TRBV19, the J call TRBJ1-1; a weak D match, TRBD1 (6 bases). CDR1 is LNHDA, CDR2 SQIVND, per germline (reference sequence). This CDR3 has 14 residues. The V and J ends lost 4 bases and 4 bases respectively, with 13 bases between them. CDR3 bases: TGTGCCAGTAGTAATGGGGGGGCCGCCACTGAAGCTTTCTTT. Its translation: CASSNGGAATEAFF. The complete variable domain, with remaining parts taken from reference TRBV19 and TRBJ1-1, reads DGGITQSPKYLFRKEGQNVTLSCEQNLNHDAMYWYRQDPGQGLRLIYYSQIVNDFQKGDIAEGYSVSREKKESFPLTVTSAQKNPTAFYLCASSNGGAATEAFFGQGTRLTVV.

This clonotype was observed at least ten times. The rearrangement links TRBV25-1 to TRBJ1-1, with TRBD1 matching over 11 bases. With 8 bases clipped from V and 4 bases from J, the junction kept 3 bases outside the gene matches. The CDR3 extends over 13 amino acids. CDR1 and CDR2 from the germline V gene are MGHDK and SYGVNS. CDR3 in DNA: TGTGCCAGCGGACAGGGGGCTGGCACTGAAGCTTTCTTT. Encoded protein: CASGQGAGTEAFF.

As DNA, the CDR3 is TGTGCCAGCAGCCCCTCGGGGACTCCTGGCAGCGGGTACAATGAGCAGTTCTTC. It is translated as CASSPSGTPGSGYNEQFF. The rearrangement joins TRBV7-3 to TRBJ2-1; a possible D gene is TRBD2 (6 bases). CDR3 length equals 18 residues. CDR1 and CDR2 from the germline V gene are SGHTA and FQGTGA. V shed 5 bases and J shed 4 bases, with 24 bases lying between them.

This sequence joins TRBV15 and TRBJ2-7; TRBD1 agrees at 9 bases. CDR1 is LNHNV and CDR2 is YYDKDF in the germline V gene (reference sequence). J gave up 5 bases and V 3 bases, and 11 bases lay outside the gene matches. CDR3 length: 16 amino acids. CDR3 sequence: CATSRSPGQGNHEQYF. CDR3 DNA sequence: TGTGCCACCAGCAGGTCCCCGGGACAGGGCAATCACGAGCAGTACTTC.